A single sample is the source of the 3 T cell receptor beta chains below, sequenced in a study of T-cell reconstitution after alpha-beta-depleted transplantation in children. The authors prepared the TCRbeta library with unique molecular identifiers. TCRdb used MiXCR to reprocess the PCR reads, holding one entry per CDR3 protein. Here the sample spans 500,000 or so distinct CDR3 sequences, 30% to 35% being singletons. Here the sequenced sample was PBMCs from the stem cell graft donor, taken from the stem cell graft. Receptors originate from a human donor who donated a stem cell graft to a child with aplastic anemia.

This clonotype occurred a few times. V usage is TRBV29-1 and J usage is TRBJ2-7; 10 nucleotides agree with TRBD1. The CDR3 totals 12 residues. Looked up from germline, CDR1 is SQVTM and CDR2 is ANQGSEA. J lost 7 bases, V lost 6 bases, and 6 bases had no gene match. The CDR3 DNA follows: TGCAGCGTCGATGACAGGGGGCGAGAGCAGTACTTC. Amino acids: CSVDDRGREQYF.

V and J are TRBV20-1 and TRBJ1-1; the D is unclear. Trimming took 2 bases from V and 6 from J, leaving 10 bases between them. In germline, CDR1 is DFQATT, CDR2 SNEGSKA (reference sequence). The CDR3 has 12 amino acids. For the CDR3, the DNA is TGCAGTGCTAGACTGTCGCGTCCTGAAGCTTTCTTT. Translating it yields CSARLSRPEAFF.

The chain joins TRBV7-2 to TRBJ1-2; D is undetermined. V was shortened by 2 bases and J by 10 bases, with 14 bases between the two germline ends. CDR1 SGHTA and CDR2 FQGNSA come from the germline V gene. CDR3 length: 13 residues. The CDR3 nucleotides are TGTGCCAGCAGCTTATATGTTCGGGTTGACTACACCTTC. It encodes CASSLYVRVDYTF. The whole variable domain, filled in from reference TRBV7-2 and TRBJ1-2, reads GAGVSQSPSNKVTEKGKDVELRCDPISGHTALYWYRQSLGQGLEFLIYFQGNSAPDKSGLPSDRFSAERTGGSVSTLTIQRTQQEDSAVYLCASSLYVRVDYTFGSGTRLTVV.